Described below is a single T cell receptor beta chain sequence and its context. This specimen includes other DNA sequences encoding the same CDR3. These data come from a study of T cell responses to AZD1222 COVID-19 vaccine. Germline assignment: CDR1 MNHEY and CDR2 SMNVEV (reference sequence). V was trimmed by 0 bases and J by 7 bases, leaving 7 bases between them. The CDR3 has 13 residues. Data came from immunoSEQ multiplex PCR; TCRdb stores just in-frame clones and leaves some out. The table lists about 130,000 clones, more than 75% of them singletons. This chain joins TRBV27 and TRBJ1-5; D call uncertain. The receptor comes from an adult who received the AZD1222 COVID-19 vaccine. Sequences were derived from peripheral blood, sampled 28 days after the second AZD1222 dose. DNA of the CDR3: TGTGCCAGCAGTTTATCTGGGGTACAGCCCCAGCATTTT. Translated: CASSLSGVQPQHF.